This TCR beta chain came from a study of cytomegalovirus exposure and HLA in healthy donors. This CDR3 is built from 14 residues. V was pared by 7 bases and J by 2 bases, with 4 bases of the junction left unmatched. Germline CDR1 and CDR2: MNHEY and SVGAGI. A multiplex PCR was run with 60 Vbeta primers and 13 Jbeta primers. Profiling relied on immunoSEQ multiplex PCR, and the TCRdb table lists in-frame clones only, not all of them. The top ten hold approximately 0.3% of the sample, which has 250,000 to 350,000 clones, 80% seen once. J is TRBJ1-2 and V is TRBV6-5; 10 positions agree with TRBD1. The sequence was obtained from a girl aged 2 to 10 in good health and CMV-seronegative. The material sequenced was PBMCs. The CDR3 DNA sequence: TGTGCCAGCACCAAGGGACAGGGGAACTATGGCTACACCTTC. Amino acid sequence: CASTKGQGNYGYTF.